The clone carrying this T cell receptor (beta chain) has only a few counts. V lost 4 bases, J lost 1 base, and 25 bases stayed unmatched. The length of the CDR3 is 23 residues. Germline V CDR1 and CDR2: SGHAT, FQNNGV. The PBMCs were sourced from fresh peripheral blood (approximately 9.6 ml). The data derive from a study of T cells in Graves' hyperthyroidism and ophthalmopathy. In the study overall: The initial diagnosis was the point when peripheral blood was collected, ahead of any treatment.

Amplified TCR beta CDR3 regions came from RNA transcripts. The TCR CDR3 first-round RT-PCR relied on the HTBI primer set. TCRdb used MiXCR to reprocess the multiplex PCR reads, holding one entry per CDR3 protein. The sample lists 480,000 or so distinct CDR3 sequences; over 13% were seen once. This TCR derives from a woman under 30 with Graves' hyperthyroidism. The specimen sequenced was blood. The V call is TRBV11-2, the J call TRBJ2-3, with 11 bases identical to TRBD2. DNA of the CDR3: TGTGCCAGCAGCTCCAGGAATTGGGGGCTCTCCCCTAGCGGGAGGTCCGGCACAGATACGCAGTATTTT. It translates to CASSSRNWGLSPSGRSGTDTQYF.